The clone carrying this TCR beta chain was seen a single time. Its antigen is as yet unknown. This specimen comes from a study of identifying expanded T cells in peripheral blood. Study-wide points: Approximately two-week clone count variance significantly increased as total template count grew.

V lost 4 bases, J lost 6 bases, and 9 bases lay in between. This CDR3 is 12 amino acids long. From germline, CDR1 is SGHAT and CDR2 FQNNGV. The protocol was immunoSEQ multiplex PCR, while the TCRdb copy is restricted to in-frame clones and leaves out a portion. The sample yields approximately 92,000 clones, 70% to 90% seen once. The sequence came from a person aged 18-69 years in good health. The specimen was blood. The V gene is TRBV11-2, the J gene TRBJ1-1; D not certain. The CDR3 nucleotides read TGTGCCAGCAGCTCCTGGACCGCTGAAGCTTTCTTT. This sequence encodes CASSSWTAEAFF.